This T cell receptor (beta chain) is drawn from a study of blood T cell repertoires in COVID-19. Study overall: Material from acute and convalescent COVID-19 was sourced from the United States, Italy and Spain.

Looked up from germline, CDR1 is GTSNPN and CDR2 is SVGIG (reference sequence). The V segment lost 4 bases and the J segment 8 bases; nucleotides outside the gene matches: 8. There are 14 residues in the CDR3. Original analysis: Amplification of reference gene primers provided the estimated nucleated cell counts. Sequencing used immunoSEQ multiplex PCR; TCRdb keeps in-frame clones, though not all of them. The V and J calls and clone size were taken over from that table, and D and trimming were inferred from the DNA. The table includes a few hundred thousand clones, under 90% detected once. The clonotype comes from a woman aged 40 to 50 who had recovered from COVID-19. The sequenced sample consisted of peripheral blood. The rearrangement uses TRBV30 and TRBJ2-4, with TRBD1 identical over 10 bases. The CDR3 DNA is TGTGCCTGGATGGACAGGGGGGGACTGGACATTCAGTACTTC. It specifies CAWMDRGGLDIQYF.